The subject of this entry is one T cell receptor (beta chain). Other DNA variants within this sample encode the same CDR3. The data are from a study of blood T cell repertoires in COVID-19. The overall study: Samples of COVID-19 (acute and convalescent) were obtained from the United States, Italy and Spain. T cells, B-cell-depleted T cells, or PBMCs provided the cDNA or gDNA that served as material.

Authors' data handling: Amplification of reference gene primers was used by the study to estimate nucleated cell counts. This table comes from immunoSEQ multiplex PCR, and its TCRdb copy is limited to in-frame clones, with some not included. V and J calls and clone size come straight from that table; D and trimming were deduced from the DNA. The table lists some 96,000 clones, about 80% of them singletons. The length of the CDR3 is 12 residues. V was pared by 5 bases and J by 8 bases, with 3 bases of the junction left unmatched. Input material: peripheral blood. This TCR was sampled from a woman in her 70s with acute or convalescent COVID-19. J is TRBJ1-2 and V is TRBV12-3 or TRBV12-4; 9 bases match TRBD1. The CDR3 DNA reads TGTGCCAGCAGTCGACAGGGGGACGGCTACACCTTC. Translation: CASSRQGDGYTF.